The T cell receptor (beta chain) under discussion was sequenced for a study of blood T cell repertoires in COVID-19. The overall study: Samples of COVID-19 (acute and convalescent) were obtained from the United States, Italy and Spain.

The protocol was immunoSEQ multiplex PCR, while the TCRdb copy is restricted to in-frame clones and leaves out a portion. The sample consists of roughly 280,000 clones, around 90% of them appearing once. Germline assignment: CDR1 KGHSH and CDR2 LQKENI. The CDR3 has 12 amino acids. V lost 6 bases and J 10 bases, leaving 15 bases between the germline ends. The chain couples TRBV18 to TRBJ1-1; the D gene is possibly TRBD1 (5 bases). The source is a woman aged 45-59 years who had recovered from COVID-19. Sequenced material: peripheral blood. The CDR3: CASSPDTFLAFF. CDR3 sequence (DNA): TGTGCCAGCTCTCCGGACACCTTTTTAGCTTTCTTT.